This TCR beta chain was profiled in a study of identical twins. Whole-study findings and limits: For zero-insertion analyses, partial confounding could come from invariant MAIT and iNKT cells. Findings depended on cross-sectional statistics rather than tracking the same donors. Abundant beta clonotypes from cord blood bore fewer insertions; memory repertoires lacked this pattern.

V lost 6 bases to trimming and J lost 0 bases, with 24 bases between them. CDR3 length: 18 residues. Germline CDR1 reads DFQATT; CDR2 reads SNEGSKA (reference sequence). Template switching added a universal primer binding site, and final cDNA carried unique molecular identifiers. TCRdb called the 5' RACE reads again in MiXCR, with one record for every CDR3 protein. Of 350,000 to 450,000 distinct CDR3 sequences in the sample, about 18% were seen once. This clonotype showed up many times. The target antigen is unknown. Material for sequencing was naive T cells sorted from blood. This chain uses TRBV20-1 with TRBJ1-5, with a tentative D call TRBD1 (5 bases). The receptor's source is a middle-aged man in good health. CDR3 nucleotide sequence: TGCAGTGCCAGGGACCTGATCTTCCTTTTATATAGCAATCAGCCCCAGCATTTT. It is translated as CSARDLIFLLYSNQPQHF.